This TCR beta chain appears in the sequencing data of a study of cytomegalovirus exposure and HLA in healthy donors. Across the study: HLA-typed donors were the source of around 85 million unique TCRs held in an early data release.

CDR1 LNHDA and CDR2 SQIVND come from the germline V gene (reference sequence). The V end lost 8 bases, the J end lost 6 bases, and 10 bases lay between the germline ends. The CDR3 covers 12 residues. Primers for the PCR totalled 60 Vbeta and 13 Jbeta. Assay used: immunoSEQ multiplex PCR; TCRdb lists only in-frame clones, some missing. This sample's clone table lists about 130,000 clones. The sequenced sample consisted of PBMCs. This chain joins TRBV19 and TRBJ1-4, with a possible D match to TRBD1 (5 bases). This sequence originates from an older woman in good health and CMV-seronegative. The CDR3 spells CASGAYDEKLFF. In DNA, the CDR3 is TGTGCCAGTGGGGCCTATGATGAAAAACTGTTTTTT.